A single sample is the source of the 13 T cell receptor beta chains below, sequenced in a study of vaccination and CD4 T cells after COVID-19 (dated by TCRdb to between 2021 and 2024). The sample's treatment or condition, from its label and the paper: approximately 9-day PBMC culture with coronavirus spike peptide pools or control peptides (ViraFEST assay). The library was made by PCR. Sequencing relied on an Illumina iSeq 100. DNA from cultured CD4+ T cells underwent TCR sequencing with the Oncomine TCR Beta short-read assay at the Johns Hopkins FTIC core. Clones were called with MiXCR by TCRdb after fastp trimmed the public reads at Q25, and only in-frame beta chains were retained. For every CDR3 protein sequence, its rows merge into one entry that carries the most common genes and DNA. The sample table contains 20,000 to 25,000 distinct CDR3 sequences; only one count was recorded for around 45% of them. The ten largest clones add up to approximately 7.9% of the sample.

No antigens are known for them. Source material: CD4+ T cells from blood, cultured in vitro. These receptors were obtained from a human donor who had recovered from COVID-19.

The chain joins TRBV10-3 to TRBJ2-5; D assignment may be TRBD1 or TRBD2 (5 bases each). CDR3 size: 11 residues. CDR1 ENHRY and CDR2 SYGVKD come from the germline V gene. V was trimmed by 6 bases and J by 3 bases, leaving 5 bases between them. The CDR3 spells CAIRGEETQYF. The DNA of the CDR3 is TGTGCCATCAGGGGGGAAGAGACCCAGTACTTC.

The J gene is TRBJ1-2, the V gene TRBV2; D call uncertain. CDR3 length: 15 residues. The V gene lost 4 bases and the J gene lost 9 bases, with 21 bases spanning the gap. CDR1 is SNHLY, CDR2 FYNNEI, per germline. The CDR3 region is CASSGSSSQSTRYTF. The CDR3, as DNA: TGTGCCAGCAGTGGATCCTCTTCGCAGTCTACGCGCTACACCTTC.

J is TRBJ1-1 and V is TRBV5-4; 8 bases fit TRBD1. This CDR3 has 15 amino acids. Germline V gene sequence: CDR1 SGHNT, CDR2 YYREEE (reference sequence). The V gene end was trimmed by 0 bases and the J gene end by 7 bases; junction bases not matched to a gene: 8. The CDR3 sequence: CASSLANTGGIEAFF. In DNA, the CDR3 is TGTGCCAGCAGCTTGGCTAATACAGGGGGGATTGAAGCTTTCTTT.

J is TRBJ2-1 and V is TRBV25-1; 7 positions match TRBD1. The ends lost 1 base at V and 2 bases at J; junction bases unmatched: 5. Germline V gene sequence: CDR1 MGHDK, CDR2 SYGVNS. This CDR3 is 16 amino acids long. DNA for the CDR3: TGTGCCAGCAGTGAATCCGCCAGGGGGACCTACAATGAGCAGTTCTTC. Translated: CASSESARGTYNEQFF. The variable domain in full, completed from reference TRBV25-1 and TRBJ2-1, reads EADIYQTPRYLVIGTGKKITLECSQTMGHDKMYWYQQDPGMELHLIHYSYGVNSTEKGDLSSESTVSRIRTEHFPLTLESARPSHTSQYLCASSESARGTYNEQFFGPGTRLTVL.

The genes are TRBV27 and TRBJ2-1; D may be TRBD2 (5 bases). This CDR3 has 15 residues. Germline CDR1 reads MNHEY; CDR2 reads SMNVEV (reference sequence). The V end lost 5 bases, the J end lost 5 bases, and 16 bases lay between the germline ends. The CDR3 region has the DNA TGTGCCAGCAGTCCCACCCGGGGTCCAAACAATGAGCAGTTCTTC. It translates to CASSPTRGPNNEQFF.

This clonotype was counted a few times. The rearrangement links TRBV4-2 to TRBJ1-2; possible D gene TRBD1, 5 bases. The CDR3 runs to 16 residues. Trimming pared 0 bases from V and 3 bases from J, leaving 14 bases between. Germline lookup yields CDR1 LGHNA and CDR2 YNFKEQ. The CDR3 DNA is TGTGCCAGCAGCCAAGATGGGCAGGGAGGGGACTATGGCTACACCTTC. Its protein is CASSQDGQGGDYGYTF.

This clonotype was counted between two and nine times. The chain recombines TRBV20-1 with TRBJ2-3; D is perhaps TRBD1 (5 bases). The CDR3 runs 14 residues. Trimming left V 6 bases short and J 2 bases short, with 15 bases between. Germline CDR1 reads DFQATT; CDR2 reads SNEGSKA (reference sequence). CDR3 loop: CSAQVPGHTDTQYF. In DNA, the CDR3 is TGCAGTGCCCAGGTCCCAGGGCACACAGATACGCAGTATTTT.

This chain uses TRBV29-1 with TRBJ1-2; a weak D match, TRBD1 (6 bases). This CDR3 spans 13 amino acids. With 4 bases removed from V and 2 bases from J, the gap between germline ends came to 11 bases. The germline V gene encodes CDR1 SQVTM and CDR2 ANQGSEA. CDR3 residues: CSVVSGANYGYTF. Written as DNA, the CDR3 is TGCAGCGTTGTTTCGGGGGCGAACTATGGCTACACCTTC.

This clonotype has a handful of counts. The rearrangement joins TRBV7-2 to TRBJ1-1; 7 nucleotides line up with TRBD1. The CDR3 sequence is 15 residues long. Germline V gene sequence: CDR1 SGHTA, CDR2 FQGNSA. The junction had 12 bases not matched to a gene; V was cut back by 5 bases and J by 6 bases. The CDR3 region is CASSPGGGRVPEAFF. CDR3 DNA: TGTGCCAGCAGCCCAGGGGGGGGGCGGGTCCCTGAAGCTTTCTTT. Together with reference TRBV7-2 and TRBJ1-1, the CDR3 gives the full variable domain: GAGVSQSPSNKVTEKGKDVELRCDPISGHTALYWYRQSLGQGLEFLIYFQGNSAPDKSGLPSDRFSAERTGGSVSTLTIQRTQQEDSAVYLCASSPGGGRVPEAFFGQGTRLTVV.

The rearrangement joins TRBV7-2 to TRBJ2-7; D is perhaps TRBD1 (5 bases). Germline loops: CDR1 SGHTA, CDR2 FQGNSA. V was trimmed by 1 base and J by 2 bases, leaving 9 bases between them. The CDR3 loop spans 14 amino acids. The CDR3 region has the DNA TGTGCCAGCAGCTTAGGGGGCAGGGCCTACGAGCAGTACTTC. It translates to CASSLGGRAYEQYF.

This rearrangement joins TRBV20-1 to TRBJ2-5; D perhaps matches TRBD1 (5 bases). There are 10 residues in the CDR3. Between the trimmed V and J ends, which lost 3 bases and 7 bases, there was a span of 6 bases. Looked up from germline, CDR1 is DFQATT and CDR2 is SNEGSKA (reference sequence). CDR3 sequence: CSASQGTQYF. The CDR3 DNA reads TGCAGTGCTAGTCAGGGGACCCAGTACTTC.

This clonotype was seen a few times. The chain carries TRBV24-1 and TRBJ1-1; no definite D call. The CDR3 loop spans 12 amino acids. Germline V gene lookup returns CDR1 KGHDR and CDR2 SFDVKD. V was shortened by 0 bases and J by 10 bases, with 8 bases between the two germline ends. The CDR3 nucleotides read TGTGCCACCAGTGATTTGCAACAAAGAGCTTTCTTT. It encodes CATSDLQQRAFF.

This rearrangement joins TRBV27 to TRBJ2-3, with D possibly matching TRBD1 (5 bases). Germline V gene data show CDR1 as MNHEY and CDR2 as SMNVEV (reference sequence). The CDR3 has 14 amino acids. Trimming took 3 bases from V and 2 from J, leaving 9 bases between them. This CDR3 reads CASSFGAPTDTQYF. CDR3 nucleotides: TGTGCCAGCAGTTTTGGGGCCCCCACAGATACGCAGTATTTT.